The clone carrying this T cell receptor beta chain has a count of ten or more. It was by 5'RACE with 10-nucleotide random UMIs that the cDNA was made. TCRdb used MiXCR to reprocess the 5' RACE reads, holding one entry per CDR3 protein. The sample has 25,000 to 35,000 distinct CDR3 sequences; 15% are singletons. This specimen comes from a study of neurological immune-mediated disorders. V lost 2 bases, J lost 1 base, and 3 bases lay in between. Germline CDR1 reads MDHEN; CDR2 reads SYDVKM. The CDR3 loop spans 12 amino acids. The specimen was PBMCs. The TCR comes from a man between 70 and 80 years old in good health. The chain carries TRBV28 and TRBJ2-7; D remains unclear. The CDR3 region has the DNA TGTGCCAGCAGTTTAGATTCCTACGAGCAGTACTTC. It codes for CASSLDSYEQYF.